Shown below are 21 T cell receptor beta chains from a single sample sequenced in a study of blood T cell repertoires in COVID-19 (dated by TCRdb to 2019 to 2021). The library was prepared using the immunoSEQ multiplex PCR assay. What TCRdb holds here is the immuneACCESS table cut down to in-frame rearrangements. Part of the clones is not present; checked against another copy, under half of the missing clones reflect an unresolved V gene, and the others are unexplained. Counted in this sample were some 220,000 clones; roughly 88% of them appeared once. The ten largest account for roughly a tenth of the sample. Sequencing used peripheral blood. These receptors came from a man aged 45 to 65 with active or convalescent COVID-19.

This clone was picked up one time. V and J are TRBV19 and TRBJ1-2; D is undetermined. Trimming removed 2 bases at V and 4 bases at J, with 8 bases between. The CDR3 runs 13 residues. Germline lookup yields CDR1 LNHDA and CDR2 SQIVND (reference sequence). The CDR3 nucleotides read TGTGCCAGTAGTATATTCGACTTCTATGGCTACACCTTC. Protein: CASSIFDFYGYTF.

The V and J genes are TRBV20-1 and TRBJ1-4; D ambiguous. The germline gives CDR1 DFQATT, CDR2 SNEGSKA (reference sequence). The CDR3 is made up of 14 amino acids. V dropped 3 bases and J dropped 4 bases, with 12 bases sitting between them. The CDR3 here is CSASPGSGNEKLFF. CDR3 in DNA: TGCAGTGCTAGTCCCGGGAGCGGTAATGAAAAACTGTTTTTT.

This sequence joins TRBV4-3 and TRBJ2-1, with 7 nucleotides matching TRBD2. V was clipped by 1 base and J by 4 bases; unmatched bases: 4. This CDR3 has 15 amino acids. Germline assignment: CDR1 LGHNA and CDR2 YSLEER. The CDR3, as DNA: TGCGCCAGCAGCCAAGGGGCGGGGGTGTACAATGAGCAGTTCTTC. Amino acids: CASSQGAGVYNEQFF.

The rearrangement uses TRBV27 and TRBJ1-4; D may be TRBD1 (6 bases). Germline V gives CDR1 MNHEY, CDR2 SMNVEV (reference sequence). The V end lost 10 bases, the J end lost 2 bases, and 8 bases lay between the germline ends. The CDR3 has 12 amino acids. The CDR3 here is CATGATNEKLFF. The CDR3 DNA reads TGTGCCACAGGGGCGACTAATGAAAAACTGTTTTTT. The full variable domain, with the rest looked up from reference TRBV27 and TRBJ1-4, is EAQVTQNPRYLITVTGKKLTVTCSQNMNHEYMSWYRQDPGLGLRQIYYSMNVEVTDKGDVPEGYKVSRKEKRNFPLILESPSPNQTSLYFCATGATNEKLFFGSGTQLSVL.

V is TRBV28 and J is TRBJ2-3, with no clear D. This CDR3 comprises 13 residues. V gave up 8 bases and J gave up 7 bases, with 16 bases separating them. The germline V gene has CDR1 MDHEN and CDR2 SYDVKM. The CDR3 nucleotides are TGTGCCAGCTCTACGGTACTGGTAAATACGCAGTATTTT. Its protein product is CASSTVLVNTQYF.

This chain links TRBV4-3 with TRBJ1-3; D gene unclear. CDR1 and CDR2 from the germline V gene are LGHNA and YSLEER. Trimming shortened V by 4 bases and J by 6 bases, and 10 bases separated the two germline ends. This CDR3 comprises 13 residues. CDR3 nucleotide sequence: TGCGCCAGCAGCCGAGGGAGAGAAAACACCATATATTTT. It specifies CASSRGRENTIYF.

Only one count was recorded for this clone. This sequence joins TRBV2 and TRBJ2-5; TRBD2 matches at 13 bases. CDR3 length equals 17 residues. Germline CDR1 is SNHLY and CDR2 is FYNNEI. V shed 5 bases and J 5 bases; nucleotides not matched to a gene: 11. The CDR3 spells CASSPTSGGIVGETQYF. For the CDR3, the DNA is TGTGCCAGCAGTCCGACTAGCGGGGGGATTGTCGGGGAGACCCAGTACTTC.

The chain employs TRBV5-1 and TRBJ1-1, with a possible D match to TRBD1 (5 bases). This CDR3 contains 14 residues. Germline V gene lookup returns CDR1 SGHRS and CDR2 YFSETQ. Trimming pared 4 bases from V and 1 base from J, leaving 11 bases between. As DNA, the CDR3 is TGCGCCAGCAGCCCTCAGGGTACGAACACTGAAGCTTTCTTT. Translated: CASSPQGTNTEAFF. The variable domain in full, with the rest retrieved from reference TRBV5-1 and TRBJ1-1, is KAGVTQTPRYLIKTRGQQVTLSCSPISGHRSVSWYQQTPGQGLQFLFEYFSETQRNKGNFPGRFSGRQFSNSRSEMNVSTLELGDSALYLCASSPQGTNTEAFFGQGTRLTVV.

The chain combines TRBV7-5 with TRBJ1-5; TRBD1 reflects the table's D call only, with no check against the DNA. TRBV7-5 is a known pseudogene. The length of the CDR3 is 19 residues. CDR3 sequence reads: CVRSQTTELTGYHHQPQHF. The CDR3 bases are TGTGTCAGAAGCCAAACCACCGAATTGACAGGGTATCACCATCAGCCCCAGCATTTT.

This clone was recorded only once. The CDR3 region has the DNA TGTGCCACGACCGGGACAGGGAATGCAGATACGCAGTATTTT. It yields the protein CATTGTGNADTQYF. The chain carries TRBV24-1 and TRBJ2-3, with 9 bases that match TRBD1. The ends lost 10 bases at V and 4 bases at J; junction bases unmatched: 8. Germline V CDR1 and CDR2: KGHDR, SFDVKD. The CDR3 length is 14 residues.

This clone was found a few times. The genes are TRBV5-5 and TRBJ1-2, with D possibly TRBD1 on 5 matching bases. Trimming removed 4 bases from V and 2 bases from J, with 21 bases in between. Per germline, CDR1 SGHKS and CDR2 YYEKEE (reference sequence). This CDR3 spans 17 amino acids. CDR3 sequence (DNA): TGTGCCAGCAGCGTTGGGACCGGGGGGACCGTAAACTATGGCTACACCTTC. It is translated as CASSVGTGGTVNYGYTF. Full variable domain (rest looked up from reference TRBV5-5 and TRBJ1-2): DAGVTQSPTHLIKTRGQQVTLRCSPISGHKSVSWYQQVLGQGPQFIFQYYEKEERGRGNFPDRFSARQFPNYSSELNVNALLLGDSALYLCASSVGTGGTVNYGYTFGSGTRLTVV.

The chain combines TRBV6-2 or TRBV6-3 with TRBJ1-1; 8 nucleotides align to TRBD1. The CDR3 length is 15 residues. Germline V CDR1 and CDR2: MNHEY, SVGEGT. The V and J ends lost 5 bases and 0 bases, in that order; junction bases with no gene match: 5. The DNA of the CDR3 is TGTGCCAGCAGTCGGACAGGGAAAATGAACACTGAAGCTTTCTTT. Translated: CASSRTGKMNTEAFF.

The chain joins TRBV28 to TRBJ2-3, with a weak D call TRBD1 (5 bases). This CDR3 has 17 amino acids. Germline V gives CDR1 MDHEN, CDR2 SYDVKM. Trimming removed 2 bases from V and 0 bases from J, with 15 bases in between. CDR3 DNA sequence: TGTGCCAGCAGTTTAAAGGGGTTCGGGTCTAGCACAGATACGCAGTATTTT. Translation gives CASSLKGFGSSTDTQYF.

This clone came up once. V usage is TRBV6-5 and J usage is TRBJ2-3; D is unresolved. CDR3 size: 15 residues. Germline values: CDR1 MNHEY, CDR2 SVGAGI. V shed 0 bases and J shed 0 bases, with 7 bases lying between them. CDR3 in amino acids: CASSYSYSSTDTQYF. In DNA form, the CDR3 reads TGTGCCAGCAGTTACTCCTACTCGAGCACAGATACGCAGTATTTT.

The chain couples TRBV6-1 to TRBJ2-7, with D possibly matching TRBD1 (5 bases). V was clipped by 1 base and J by 5 bases, with 12 bases between them. Per the germline V gene, CDR1 is MNHNS and CDR2 is SASEGT. This CDR3 spans 14 amino acids. In DNA form, the CDR3 reads TGTGCCAGCAGTGAAGTCAGGGTAGGCGACGAGCAGTACTTC. It encodes CASSEVRVGDEQYF.

This clone was recorded a few times. The genes are TRBV5-4 and TRBJ2-1; 11 nucleotides agree with TRBD2. The CDR3 loop spans 18 amino acids. Germline V gene data show CDR1 as SGHNT and CDR2 as YYREEE (reference sequence). The ends lost 0 bases at V and 3 bases at J; junction bases unmatched: 8. This chain's CDR3 is CASSLGGLAGGNYNEQFF. CDR3 coding DNA: TGTGCCAGCAGCTTGGGCGGGTTAGCGGGAGGGAACTACAATGAGCAGTTCTTC.

The CDR3 here is CASSQALGIRGSTNEKLFF. DNA for the CDR3: TGCGCCAGCAGCCAAGCGTTGGGAATAAGGGGATCCACTAATGAAAAACTGTTTTTT. The V gene is TRBV4-1, the J gene TRBJ1-4; TRBD1 might be the D (5 bases). This CDR3 is 19 amino acids long. Trimming took off 1 base at V and 2 bases at J, with 20 bases between the two ends. The germline V gene has CDR1 MGHRA and CDR2 YSYEKL.

The chain employs TRBV7-2 and TRBJ1-2; D remains ambiguous. V was cut by 1 base and J by 5 bases, with 8 bases left in between. Germline CDR1 is SGHTA and CDR2 is FQGNSA. The CDR3 spans 13 residues. For the CDR3, the DNA is TGTGCCAGCAGCTTAGGTCAGTTATATGGCTACACCTTC. Its translation: CASSLGQLYGYTF.

The V and J genes are TRBV29-1 and TRBJ1-5; no firm D call. Per germline, CDR1 SQVTM and CDR2 ANQGSEA. V dropped 4 bases and J dropped 0 bases, with 16 bases sitting between them. This CDR3 has 16 residues. CDR3 in DNA: TGCAGCGTTGCTTTTGGGTGGGGAGATAGCAATCAGCCCCAGCATTTT. Translating it yields CSVAFGWGDSNQPQHF.

This chain joins TRBV7-2 and TRBJ2-2; TRBD1 is a possible D gene (6 bases). Germline CDR1 reads SGHTA; CDR2 reads FQGNSA. V was shortened by 5 bases and J by 3 bases, with 10 bases between the two germline ends. The CDR3 runs 14 residues. CDR3 loop: CASSTGQHTGELFF. The CDR3 DNA reads as TGTGCCAGCAGCACAGGACAGCACACCGGGGAGCTGTTTTTT.

The CDR3 coding sequence is TGTGCCAGCAGTTATCGAGTCGGGGGTGAGAACACTGAAGCTTTCTTT. Its translation is CASSYRVGGENTEAFF. The chain carries TRBV6-2 or TRBV6-3 and TRBJ1-1; possible D gene TRBD1, 5 bases. V lost 3 bases and J lost 1, with 15 bases in between. The CDR3 extends over 16 amino acids. Germline assignment: CDR1 MNHEY and CDR2 SVGEGT.